This paragraph reports one T cell receptor beta chain. This entry belongs to a study of blood T cell repertoires in COVID-19. Overall study context: COVID-19 samples collected from the United States, Italy and Spain covered acute and convalescent phases. T cells, B-cell-depleted T cells, or PBMCs provided the cDNA or gDNA that served as material.

With V trimmed by 4 bases and J by 6 bases, 7 bases remained unmatched. Looked up from germline, CDR1 is KGHDR and CDR2 is SFDVKD. The CDR3 is 15 amino acids. Profiling relied on immunoSEQ multiplex PCR, and the TCRdb table lists in-frame clones only, not all of them. The sample has about 250,000 clones; 82% are singletons. The sequenced sample consisted of peripheral blood. The sequence was collected from a woman in her 70s with acute or convalescent COVID-19. This chain connects TRBV24-1 to TRBJ2-1, with 8 positions matching TRBD2. The CDR3 region has the DNA TGTGCCACCAGTGACCCCGGGCTAGCGGGCAATGAGCAGTTCTTC. Its protein is CATSDPGLAGNEQFF.